This section outlines one T cell receptor (beta chain) sequence together with its context. The target antigen is unknown. CDR3 length equals 15 residues. Trimming cost V 4 bases and J 4 bases, with 17 bases left between them. The germline V gene has CDR1 LGHNA and CDR2 YNFKEQ. The data are from a study of long-term antiretroviral therapy in people with HIV. Findings of the study overall: ART adherence, viral resistance and therapy changes went undocumented. In samples taken after ART, diversity increased but remained below transplant donor control levels.

Run at survey level, the immunoSEQ assay was version v3.0. Using immunoSEQ multiplex PCR, the repertoire was profiled, and TCRdb retains in-frame clones only, with some absent. The table shows some 31,000 clones, with roughly 97% occurring only once. The starting material was unsorted PBMCs, obtained 6.9 years after starting antiretroviral therapy. This TCR was sampled from a man in his thirties or forties with HIV. The rearrangement links TRBV4-2 to TRBJ2-7; tentative D call: TRBD2 (5 bases). The CDR3 bases are TGTGCCAGCAGCCCGCGGGCCCATCCTTCTTACGAGCAGTACTTC. Its protein is CASSPRAHPSYEQYF.